This entry lists 22 T cell receptor beta chains sequenced from one sample in a study of sequential checkpoint blockade in melanoma. This table comes from immunoSEQ multiplex PCR, and its TCRdb copy is limited to in-frame clones, with some not included. The table shows 15,000 or so clones, with 60% to 80% occurring only once. Treatment indicated: randomized to nivolumab then ipilimumab (arm A) or the reverse (arm B). Sequencing was performed on CD8+ T cells sorted from blood (inferred from file names), taken from a patient given nivolumab and ipilimumab in sequence. The receptors here all came from a human donor with melanoma.

V usage is TRBV11-2 and J usage is TRBJ2-7; the match to TRBD2 covers 8 bases. V lost 0 bases, J lost 7 bases, and 11 bases stayed unmatched. Germline-derived CDR1 and CDR2 are SGHAT and FQNNGV. The CDR3 has 16 amino acids. The CDR3 loop reads CASSLDLASGLREQYF. CDR3 bases: TGTGCCAGCAGCTTAGATTTGGCTAGCGGGTTGAGGGAGCAGTACTTC.

On this clone itself: A junction end diverges from the germline sequence, so it may reflect a read error. The same CDR3 is also encoded by other DNA sequences in this sample. The rearrangement uses TRBV19 and TRBJ1-1; D gene unclear. The germline gives CDR1 LNHDA, CDR2 SQIVND (reference sequence). The CDR3 extends over 14 amino acids. CDR3 nucleotide sequence: TGTGCCAGTAGTCCTCCGACGGGGAACACTGAAGCCTTCTTT. Encoded protein: CASSPPTGNTEAFF.

This chain links TRBV4-1 with TRBJ1-6, with D possibly matching TRBD1 (5 bases). Deletions cut 1 base from V and 11 bases from J, with 9 bases between. Germline V gene sequence: CDR1 MGHRA, CDR2 YSYEKL. This CDR3 is 13 amino acids long. The CDR3 sequence is CASSQGGTTPLHF. Here the CDR3 DNA reads TGCGCCAGCAGCCAAGGGGGCACGACACCCCTCCACTTT.

The genes are TRBV13 and TRBJ2-3, with 7 bases that match TRBD2. The CDR3 is 16 residues long. After removal of 1 base from V and 1 base from J, the junction contained 5 bases not matched to a gene. From germline, CDR1 is PRHDT and CDR2 FYEKMQ (reference sequence). The CDR3 nucleotides are TGTGCCAGCAGCTTAGCTACTAGCGCGGGCACAGATACGCAGTATTTT. As protein: CASSLATSAGTDTQYF.

In its sample, this clone was seen a few times. This chain uses TRBV9 with TRBJ2-3; D possibly corresponds to TRBD1 (5 bases). CDR3 length: 15 residues. The V end was cut by 0 bases, the J end by 5 bases, with 13 bases between. Germline lookup yields CDR1 SGDLS and CDR2 YYNGEE. The CDR3 here is CASSVAGQGQDTQYF. Here the CDR3 DNA reads TGTGCCAGCAGCGTAGCTGGGCAGGGCCAAGATACGCAGTATTTT.

This clone has just a few counts. The chain has TRBV5-4 and TRBJ2-4; a weak D match, TRBD1 (6 bases). The length of the CDR3 is 15 residues. V gave up 4 bases and J gave up 2 bases, with 13 bases separating them. Germline-derived CDR1 and CDR2 are SGHNT and YYREEE (reference sequence). The DNA for the CDR3 is TGTGCCAGCAGCCTTTTTGGGGGCTCCAAAAACATTCAGTACTTC. This sequence encodes CASSLFGGSKNIQYF. The full variable domain, rest sourced from reference TRBV5-4 and TRBJ2-4, is ETGVTQSPTHLIKTRGQQVTLRCSSQSGHNTVSWYQQALGQGPQFIFQYYREEENGRGNFPPRFSGLQFPNYSSELNVNALELDDSALYLCASSLFGGSKNIQYFGAGTRLSVL.

This clone was detected only a few times. The chain employs TRBV9 and TRBJ2-1; 7 nucleotides line up with TRBD2. This CDR3 contains 15 residues. Trimming removed 0 bases from V and 3 bases from J; junction bases left unmatched: 3. CDR1 is SGDLS and CDR2 is YYNGEE in the germline V gene. DNA of the CDR3: TGTGCCAGCAGCGTAGGGTGGGGGGGCTACAATGAGCAGTTCTTC. Residues: CASSVGWGGYNEQFF. Full variable domain (missing parts from reference TRBV9 and TRBJ2-1): DSGVTQTPKHLITATGQRVTLRCSPRSGDLSVYWYQQSLDQGLQFLIQYYNGEERAKGNILERFSAQQFPDLHSELNLSSLELGDSALYFCASSVGWGGYNEQFFGPGTRLTVL.

The CDR3 DNA sequence: TGTGCCAGCAGTGTTTCGGGGGGCGGAGAGACCCAGTACTTC. This sequence encodes CASSVSGGGETQYF. The J gene is TRBJ2-5, the V gene TRBV2; the D gene is possibly TRBD2 (7 bases). Germline lookup yields CDR1 SNHLY and CDR2 FYNNEI. The CDR3 is 14 residues long. Trimming removed 4 bases from V and 4 bases from J, with 13 bases in between.

This clone was counted a few times. V and J are TRBV7-9 and TRBJ2-2, with 10 bases fitting TRBD2. The ends lost 2 bases at V and 4 bases at J; junction bases unmatched: 1. Germline loops: CDR1 SEHNR, CDR2 FQNEAQ (reference sequence). The CDR3 spans 15 residues. The CDR3 DNA is TGTGCCAGCAGCTTATGGACTAGCGGCACCGGGGAGCTGTTTTTT. Encoded protein: CASSLWTSGTGELFF.

The V gene is TRBV27, the J gene TRBJ1-1; a weak D match, TRBD1 (6 bases). Germline V gene data show CDR1 as MNHEY and CDR2 as SMNVEV (reference sequence). The CDR3 covers 18 residues. Between the trimmed V and J ends, which lost 2 bases and 4 bases, there was a span of 23 bases. The CDR3: CASSLTGTGSGPSTEAFF. For the CDR3, the DNA is TGTGCCAGCAGTTTAACGGGTACAGGGTCAGGTCCGAGCACTGAAGCTTTCTTT.

V usage is TRBV4-3 and J usage is TRBJ1-4, with D perhaps TRBD1 (5 bases). The CDR3 totals 16 residues. The V gene's germline CDR1 is LGHNA and CDR2 YSLEER. With 3 bases removed from V and 2 bases from J, the gap between germline ends came to 13 bases. CDR3 DNA sequence: TGCGCCAGCAGCCAGGGGTACAGGATGACTAATGAAAAACTGTTTTTT. It specifies CASSQGYRMTNEKLFF.

By share of the sample, this clone is medium-sized (0.01 to 0.1%). This chain uses TRBV7-9 with TRBJ2-7; possibly TRBD1 for D (6 bases). Per germline, CDR1 SEHNR and CDR2 FQNEAQ (reference sequence). The CDR3 extends over 14 amino acids. Deletions cut 5 bases from V and 0 bases from J, with 11 bases between. The CDR3 coding sequence is TGTGCCAGCAGCCTAGGACAGCCCTCCTACGAGCAGTACGTC. Its protein is CASSLGQPSYEQYV.

The rearrangement uses TRBV7-6 and TRBJ2-3; D uncertain. The CDR3 has 16 residues. Trimming took 5 bases from V and 4 from J, leaving 19 bases between them. Germline lookup yields CDR1 SGHVS and CDR2 FNYEAQ. The chain's CDR3 is CASSPQVVGISDTQYF. CDR3 sequence (DNA): TGTGCCAGCAGCCCCCAGGTCGTCGGTATCTCAGATACGCAGTATTTT.

This clone was detected a few times. J is TRBJ2-7 and V is TRBV9; D perhaps matches TRBD1 (6 bases). The V gene lost 4 bases and the J gene lost 5 bases, with 25 bases spanning the gap. Germline-derived CDR1 and CDR2 are SGDLS and YYNGEE. The CDR3 runs to 17 residues. This CDR3 is CASSPAPPGHEDHEQYF. Written as DNA, the CDR3 is TGTGCCAGCAGCCCCGCACCCCCGGGACACGAGGACCACGAGCAGTACTTC.

In this sample, this clone turned up once. This chain links TRBV27 with TRBJ1-4; the match to TRBD1 covers 8 bases. Losses at the gene ends were 7 bases for V and 7 bases for J; bases not matched to a gene: 8. This CDR3 spans 14 amino acids. The germline CDR1 and CDR2 sequences are MNHEY and SMNVEV (reference sequence). Written as DNA, the CDR3 is TGTGCCAGCACAACCGGGACAGGATCTGAAAAACTGTTTTTT. This gives the protein CASTTGTGSEKLFF.

The chain has TRBV21-1 and TRBJ1-3. TRBV21-1 is a listed pseudogene. The length of the CDR3 is 17 residues. The CDR3: CASRSGLLQHARNTIYF. DNA of the CDR3: TGTGCCAGCAGGAGCGGGCTGCTACAACACGCACGAAACACCATATATTTT.

The J gene is TRBJ2-7, the V gene TRBV4-2; possibly TRBD1 for D (5 bases). Trimming pared 1 base from V and 6 bases from J, leaving 7 bases between. Germline values: CDR1 LGHNA, CDR2 YNFKEQ. The CDR3 runs to 12 residues. CDR3 sequence: CASSQGQGEQYF. The CDR3 DNA reads TGTGCCAGCAGCCAAGGGCAGGGCGAGCAGTACTTC.

This rearrangement joins TRBV18 to TRBJ2-3; TRBD1 matches 9 bases. V gave up 6 bases and J gave up 3 bases; unmatched junction bases: 16. Germline loops: CDR1 KGHSH, CDR2 LQKENI. The CDR3 loop spans 18 amino acids. The CDR3 here is CASSDESYPGQGTDTQYF. CDR3 bases: TGTGCCAGCTCCGACGAGAGCTACCCGGGACAGGGAACAGATACGCAGTATTTT.

CDR3 sequence reads: CASSFSTGGTGELFF. The DNA of the CDR3 is TGTGCCAGCAGTTTTTCTACGGGTGGCACCGGGGAGCTGTTTTTT. This chain uses TRBV27 with TRBJ2-2, with no clear D. CDR1 MNHEY and CDR2 SMNVEV come from the germline V gene (reference sequence). The germline V and J ends were trimmed by 3 bases and 4 bases, with 12 bases remaining between them. CDR3 size: 15 residues.

The chain uses TRBV7-9 and TRBJ2-5, with TRBD2 as a possible D gene (6 bases). The germline gives CDR1 SEHNR, CDR2 FQNEAQ (reference sequence). Trimming took 2 bases from V and 0 from J, leaving 10 bases between them. This CDR3 comprises 15 residues. Here the CDR3 DNA reads TGTGCCAGCAGCTTAAGCCGGGGGAACCAAGAGACCCAGTACTTC. This translates into CASSLSRGNQETQYF.

This sequence joins TRBV28 and TRBJ1-4; D is possibly TRBD1 (6 bases). Looked up from germline, CDR1 is MDHEN and CDR2 is SYDVKM. There are 17 residues in the CDR3. V lost 6 bases and J lost 0, with 17 bases in between. The CDR3, as DNA: TGTGCCAGCAGCTCCTTCGGGGAGGGGGCAACTAATGAAAAACTGTTTTTT. Translating it yields CASSSFGEGATNEKLFF.

The chain has TRBV5-4 and TRBJ2-1; tentatively, D is TRBD2 (7 bases). The V and J ends lost 4 bases and 0 bases respectively, with 11 bases between them. This CDR3 region has 15 residues. Per the germline V gene, CDR1 is SGHNT and CDR2 is YYREEE (reference sequence). CDR3 sequence reads: CASSVGGPSYNEQFF. The CDR3 region has the DNA TGTGCCAGCAGCGTGGGGGGGCCCTCCTACAATGAGCAGTTCTTC.